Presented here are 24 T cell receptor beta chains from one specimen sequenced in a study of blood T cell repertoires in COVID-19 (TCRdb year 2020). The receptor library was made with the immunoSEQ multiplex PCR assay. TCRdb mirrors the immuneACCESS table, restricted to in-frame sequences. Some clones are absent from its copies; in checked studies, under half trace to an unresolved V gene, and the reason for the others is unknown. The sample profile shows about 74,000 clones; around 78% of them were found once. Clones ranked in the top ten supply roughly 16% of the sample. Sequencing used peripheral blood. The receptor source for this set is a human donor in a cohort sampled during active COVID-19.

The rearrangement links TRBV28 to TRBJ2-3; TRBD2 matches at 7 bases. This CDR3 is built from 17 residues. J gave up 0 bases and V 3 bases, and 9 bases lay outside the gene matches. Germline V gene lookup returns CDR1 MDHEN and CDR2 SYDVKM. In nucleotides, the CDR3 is TGTGCCAGCAGTTTGGGACTAAGCGGGTTAAGCACAGATACGCAGTATTTT. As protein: CASSLGLSGLSTDTQYF.

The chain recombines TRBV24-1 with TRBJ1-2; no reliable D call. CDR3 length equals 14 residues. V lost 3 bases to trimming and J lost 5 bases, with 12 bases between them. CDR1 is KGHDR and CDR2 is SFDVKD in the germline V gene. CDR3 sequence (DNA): TGTGCCACCAGTGATCCTACTAGGGAGTATGGCTACACCTTC. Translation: CATSDPTREYGYTF.

The CDR3 DNA follows: TGTGCCAGCAGCTTAGATCAGGGGTGGGAGACCCAGTACTTC. This sequence encodes CASSLDQGWETQYF. The chain employs TRBV11-2 and TRBJ2-5; the D gene is possibly TRBD1 (6 bases). The V end lost 0 bases, the J end lost 5 bases, and 10 bases lay between the germline ends. Germline V gives CDR1 SGHAT, CDR2 FQNNGV. The CDR3 is 14 residues long.

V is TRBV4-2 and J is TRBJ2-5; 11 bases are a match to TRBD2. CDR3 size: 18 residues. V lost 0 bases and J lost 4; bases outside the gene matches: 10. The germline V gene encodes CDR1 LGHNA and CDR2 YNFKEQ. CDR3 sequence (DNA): TGTGCCAGCAGCCAAGATCTGGGGTATAGCGGGAGGGCAGAGACCCAGTACTTC. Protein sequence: CASSQDLGYSGRAETQYF.

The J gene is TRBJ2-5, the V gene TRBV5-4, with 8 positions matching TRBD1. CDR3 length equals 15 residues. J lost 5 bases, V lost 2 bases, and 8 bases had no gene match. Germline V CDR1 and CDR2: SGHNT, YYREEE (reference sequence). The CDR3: CASSFWDRLRETQYF. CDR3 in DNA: TGTGCCAGCAGCTTCTGGGACAGGCTGCGGGAGACCCAGTACTTC.

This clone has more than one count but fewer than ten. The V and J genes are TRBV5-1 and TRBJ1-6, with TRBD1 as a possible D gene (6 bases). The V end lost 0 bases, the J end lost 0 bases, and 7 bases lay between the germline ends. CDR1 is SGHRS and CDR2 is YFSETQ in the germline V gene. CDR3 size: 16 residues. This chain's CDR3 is CASSLGGPSYNSPLHF. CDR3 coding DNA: TGCGCCAGCAGCTTGGGGGGGCCCTCCTATAATTCACCCCTCCACTTT.

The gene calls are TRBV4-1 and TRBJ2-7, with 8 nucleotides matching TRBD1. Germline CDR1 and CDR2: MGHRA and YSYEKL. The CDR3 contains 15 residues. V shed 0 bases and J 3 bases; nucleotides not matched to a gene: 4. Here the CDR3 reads CASSQDDRGYYEQYF. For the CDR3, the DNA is TGCGCCAGCAGCCAAGATGACAGGGGATACTACGAGCAGTACTTC.

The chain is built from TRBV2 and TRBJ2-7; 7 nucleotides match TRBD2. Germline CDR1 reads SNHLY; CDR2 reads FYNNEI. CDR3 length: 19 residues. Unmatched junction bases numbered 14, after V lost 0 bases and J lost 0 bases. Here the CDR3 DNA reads TGTGCCAGCAGTGAAGCGGGCCGAGGTTTCGCTAGCGGCTCCTACGAGCAGTACTTC. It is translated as CASSEAGRGFASGSYEQYF.

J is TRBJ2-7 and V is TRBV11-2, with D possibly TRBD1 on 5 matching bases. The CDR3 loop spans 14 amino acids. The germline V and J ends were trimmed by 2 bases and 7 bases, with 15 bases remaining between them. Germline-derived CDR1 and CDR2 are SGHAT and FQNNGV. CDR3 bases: TGTGCCAGCAGCTTACAGGGCCTTCCGGATGAGCAGTACTTC. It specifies CASSLQGLPDEQYF.

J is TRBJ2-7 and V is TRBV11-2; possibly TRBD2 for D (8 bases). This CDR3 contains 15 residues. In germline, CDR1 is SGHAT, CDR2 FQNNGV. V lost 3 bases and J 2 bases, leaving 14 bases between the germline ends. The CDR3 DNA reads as TGTGCCAGCAGCTTTAGCGGGACAGTAGCCTACGAGCAGTACTTC. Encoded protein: CASSFSGTVAYEQYF.

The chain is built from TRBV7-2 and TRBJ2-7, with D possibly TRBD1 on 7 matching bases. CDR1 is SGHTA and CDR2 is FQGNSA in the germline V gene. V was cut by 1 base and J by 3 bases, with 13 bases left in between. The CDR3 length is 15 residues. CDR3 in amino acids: CASSLEAGQLYEQYF. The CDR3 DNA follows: TGTGCCAGCAGCTTAGAGGCGGGACAGCTCTACGAGCAGTACTTC.

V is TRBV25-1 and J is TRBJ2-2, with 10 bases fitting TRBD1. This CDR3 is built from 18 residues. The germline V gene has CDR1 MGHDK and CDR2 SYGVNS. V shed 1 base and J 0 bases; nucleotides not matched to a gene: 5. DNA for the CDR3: TGTGCCAGCAGTGAATGGGGACAGGGGAACTCGAACACCGGGGAGCTGTTTTTT. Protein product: CASSEWGQGNSNTGELFF.

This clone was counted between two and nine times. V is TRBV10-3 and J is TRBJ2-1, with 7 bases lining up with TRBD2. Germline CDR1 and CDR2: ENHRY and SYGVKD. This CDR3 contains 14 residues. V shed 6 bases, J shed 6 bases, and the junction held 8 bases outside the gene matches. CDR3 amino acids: CAIRPAGTFNEQFF. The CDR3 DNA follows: TGTGCCATCAGACCAGCGGGAACCTTCAATGAGCAGTTCTTC.

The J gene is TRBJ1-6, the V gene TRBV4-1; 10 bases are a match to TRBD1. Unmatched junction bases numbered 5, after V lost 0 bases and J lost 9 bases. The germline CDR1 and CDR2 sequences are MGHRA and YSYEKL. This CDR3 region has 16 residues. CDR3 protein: CASSQDPTGGVSPLHF. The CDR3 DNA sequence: TGCGCCAGCAGCCAAGACCCGACAGGGGGCGTTTCACCCCTCCACTTT.

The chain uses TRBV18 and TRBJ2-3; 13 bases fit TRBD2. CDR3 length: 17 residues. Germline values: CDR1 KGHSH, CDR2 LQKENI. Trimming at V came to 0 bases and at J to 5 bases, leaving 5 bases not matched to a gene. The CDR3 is CASSPPGLAGDVDTQYF. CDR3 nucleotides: TGTGCCAGCTCACCACCCGGACTAGCGGGAGATGTAGATACGCAGTATTTT.

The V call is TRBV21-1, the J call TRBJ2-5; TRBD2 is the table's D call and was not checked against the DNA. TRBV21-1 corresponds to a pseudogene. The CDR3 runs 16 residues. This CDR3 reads CASSPVGEGHQETQYF. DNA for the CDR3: TGTGCCAGCAGCCCCGTAGGGGAGGGCCATCAAGAGACCCAGTACTTC.

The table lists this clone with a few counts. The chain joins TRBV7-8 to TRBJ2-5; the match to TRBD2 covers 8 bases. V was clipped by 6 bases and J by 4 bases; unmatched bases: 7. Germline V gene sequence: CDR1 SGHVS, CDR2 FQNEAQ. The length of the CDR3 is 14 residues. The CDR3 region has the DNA TGTGCCAGCAGGCCAGCGGGAGTGGGAGAGACCCAGTACTTC. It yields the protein CASRPAGVGETQYF.

CDR3 bases: TGTGCCAGCAGCCAAGTGCTAGCGGGAGGATCCCCCACCTACGAGCAGTACTTC. Its protein is CASSQVLAGGSPTYEQYF. The chain employs TRBV3-1 (or the pseudogene TRBV3-2) and TRBJ2-7, with 11 bases aligning to TRBD2. The CDR3 sequence is 18 residues long. Germline CDR1 reads LGHDT; CDR2 reads YNNKEL (reference sequence). After removal of 1 base from V and 2 bases from J, the junction contained 10 bases not matched to a gene.

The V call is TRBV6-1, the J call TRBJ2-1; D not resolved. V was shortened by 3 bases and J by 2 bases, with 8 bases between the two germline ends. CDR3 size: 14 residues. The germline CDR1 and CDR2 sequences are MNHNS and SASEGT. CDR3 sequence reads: CASSESRPYNEQFF. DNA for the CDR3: TGTGCCAGCAGTGAGTCGAGGCCCTACAATGAGCAGTTCTTC.

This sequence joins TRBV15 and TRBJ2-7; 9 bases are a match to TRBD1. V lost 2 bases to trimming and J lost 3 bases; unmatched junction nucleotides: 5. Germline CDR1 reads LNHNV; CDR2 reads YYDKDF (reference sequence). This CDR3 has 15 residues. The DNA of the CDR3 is TGTGCCACCAGCAGACCGGGACAGGGCATCTACGAGCAGTACTTC. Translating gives CATSRPGQGIYEQYF.

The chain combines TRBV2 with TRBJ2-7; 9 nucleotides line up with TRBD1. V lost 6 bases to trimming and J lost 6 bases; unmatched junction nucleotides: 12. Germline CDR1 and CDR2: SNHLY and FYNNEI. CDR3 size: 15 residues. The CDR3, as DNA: TGTGCCAGCAGCCCGTCGGGACAGGGCGGACTCGAGCAGTACTTC. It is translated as CASSPSGQGGLEQYF.

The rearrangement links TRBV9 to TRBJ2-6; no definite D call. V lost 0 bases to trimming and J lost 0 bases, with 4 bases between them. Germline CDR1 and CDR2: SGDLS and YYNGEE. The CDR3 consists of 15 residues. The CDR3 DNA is TGTGCCAGCAGCGTAGACGGCTCTGGGGCCAACGTCCTGACTTTC. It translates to CASSVDGSGANVLTF.

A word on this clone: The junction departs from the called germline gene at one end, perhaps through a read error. The CDR3 sequence: CASSLGGGAYEQYF. The CDR3 region has the DNA TGTGCCAGCAGTTTAGGCGGGGGGGCGTACGAGCAGTACTTC. The chain couples TRBV7-9 to TRBJ2-7, with 9 nucleotides matching TRBD2. Germline values: CDR1 SEHNR, CDR2 FQNEAQ (reference sequence). The CDR3 length is 14 residues.

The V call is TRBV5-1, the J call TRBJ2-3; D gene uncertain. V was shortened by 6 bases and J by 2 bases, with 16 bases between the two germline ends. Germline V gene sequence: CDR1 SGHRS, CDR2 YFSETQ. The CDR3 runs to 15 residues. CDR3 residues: CASTQLTPSTDTQYF. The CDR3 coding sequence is TGCGCCAGCACCCAACTAACCCCTTCCACAGATACGCAGTATTTT.